Below, 14 T cell receptor beta chains from the same sample are listed, as sequenced in a study of blood T cell repertoires in COVID-19 (dated by TCRdb to about 2020). Libraries were prepared through the immunoSEQ multiplex PCR assay. The source is immuneACCESS, and TCRdb retained only in-frame sequences with V and J called. Part of the clones is not carried over; for the studies checked, unresolved V genes explain less than half of this, and the remainder is unexplained. For this sample the table gives around 260,000 clones, of which more than 75% were detected only once. The ten largest make up about 1.6% of the sample. What was sequenced was peripheral blood. The receptors derive from a woman aged 40 to 55 who had recovered from COVID-19.

This sequence joins TRBV5-1 and TRBJ2-2, with 8 nucleotides matching TRBD1. After removal of 2 bases from V and 4 bases from J, the junction contained 4 bases not matched to a gene. This CDR3 has 15 residues. Germline CDR1 SGHRS, CDR2 YFSETQ. This CDR3 is CASSFDRGSTGELFF. CDR3 nucleotides: TGCGCCAGCAGCTTCGACAGGGGATCCACCGGGGAGCTGTTTTTT.

This chain connects TRBV10-3 to TRBJ2-2, with a possible D match to TRBD2 (5 bases). Germline lookup yields CDR1 ENHRY and CDR2 SYGVKD. This CDR3 is built from 17 residues. The germline V and J ends were trimmed by 6 bases and 1 base, with 18 bases remaining between them. CDR3 sequence reads: CAISLGSLGENTGELFF. As DNA, the CDR3 is TGTGCCATCAGCCTGGGGTCCCTCGGGGAGAACACCGGGGAGCTGTTTTTT.

CDR3 nucleotides: TGCGCCAGCAGCTTCTGGGGGCCTCCACAAGAGACCCAGTACTTC. As protein: CASSFWGPPQETQYF. The V call is TRBV5-1, the J call TRBJ2-5, with D perhaps TRBD1 (6 bases). Germline CDR1 is SGHRS and CDR2 is YFSETQ. This CDR3 contains 15 residues. With 2 bases removed from V and 2 bases from J, the gap between germline ends came to 13 bases.

This clone has only one observation. The rearrangement uses TRBV11-2 and TRBJ2-1; D not resolved. The V and J ends lost 1 base and 10 bases respectively, with 8 bases between them. The CDR3 is 12 amino acids. Germline lookup yields CDR1 SGHAT and CDR2 FQNNGV. CDR3 DNA sequence: TGTGCCAGCAGCTTAGCGCCAGGAGAGCAGTTCTTC. This translates into CASSLAPGEQFF.

The table lists this clone with a few counts. The gene calls are TRBV9 and TRBJ2-3, with D possibly matching TRBD1 (6 bases). V was clipped by 0 bases and J by 2 bases, with 10 bases between them. This CDR3 has 15 amino acids. Germline CDR1 is SGDLS and CDR2 is YYNGEE. DNA for the CDR3: TGTGCCAGCAGCGTAGGTCCAGGGGACACAGATACGCAGTATTTT. This translates into CASSVGPGDTDTQYF.

The chain has TRBV6-5 and TRBJ1-1; D is unclear. V lost 0 bases and J 8 bases, leaving 10 bases between the germline ends. CDR1 MNHEY and CDR2 SVGAGI come from the germline V gene. The CDR3 contains 13 residues. In DNA, the CDR3 is TGTGCCAGCAGTTACTCAAACTCCAGGGAAGCTTTCTTT. Amino acids: CASSYSNSREAFF.

The rearrangement joins TRBV11-2 to TRBJ1-2, with D unclear. The length of the CDR3 is 14 residues. Germline loops: CDR1 SGHAT, CDR2 FQNNGV. The V end lost 1 base, the J end lost 3 bases, and 9 bases lay between the germline ends. The CDR3 here is CASSLVPRDYGYTF. The CDR3 DNA follows: TGTGCCAGCAGCTTAGTCCCGCGGGACTATGGCTACACCTTC.

This clone was seen only once. The chain combines TRBV5-1 with TRBJ1-3; D not certain. The germline gives CDR1 SGHRS, CDR2 YFSETQ. The V and J ends lost 4 bases and 0 bases respectively, with 11 bases between them. This CDR3 is built from 15 residues. CDR3 sequence (DNA): TGCGCCAGCAGCCCCCAGACGGGCTCTGGAAACACCATATATTTT. Its translation is CASSPQTGSGNTIYF. Full variable domain (remainder filled in from reference TRBV5-1 and TRBJ1-3): KAGVTQTPRYLIKTRGQQVTLSCSPISGHRSVSWYQQTPGQGLQFLFEYFSETQRNKGNFPGRFSGRQFSNSRSEMNVSTLELGDSALYLCASSPQTGSGNTIYFGEGSWLTVV.

The J gene is TRBJ1-2, the V gene TRBV12-3 or TRBV12-4, with TRBD1 as a possible D gene (5 bases). The CDR3 covers 13 residues. The V gene lost 3 bases and the J gene lost 5 bases, with 10 bases spanning the gap. The CDR3 region has the DNA TGTGCCAGCAGTTTTCAGGGTATATATGGCTACACCTTC. Protein sequence: CASSFQGIYGYTF.

The CDR3 DNA reads as TGTGCCAGTAGTAACATGGCAGGGAATTATCAGCCCCAGCATTTT. Amino acids: CASSNMAGNYQPQHF. The rearrangement links TRBV19 to TRBJ1-5, with a tentative D call TRBD1 (5 bases). This CDR3 has 15 amino acids. Germline loops: CDR1 LNHDA, CDR2 SQIVND (reference sequence). Trimming removed 4 bases from V and 5 bases from J, with 15 bases in between.

The V gene is TRBV24-1, the J gene TRBJ2-3; 7 bases line up with TRBD2. This CDR3 has 15 residues. CDR1 is KGHDR, CDR2 SFDVKD, per germline. J gave up 1 base and V 4 bases, and 4 bases lay outside the gene matches. Here the CDR3 reads CATSESGGGTDTQYF. The CDR3 DNA reads as TGTGCCACCAGTGAATCGGGAGGTGGCACAGATACGCAGTATTTT.

V gene TRBV9 combines with J gene TRBJ2-1, with D maybe TRBD1 (6 bases). The CDR3 totals 15 residues. Germline CDR1 SGDLS, CDR2 YYNGEE. The V and J ends lost 0 bases and 5 bases respectively, with 12 bases between them. CDR3 in DNA: TGTGCCAGCAGCGTAGACGGGTCAGGGGACAATGAGCAGTTCTTC. As protein: CASSVDGSGDNEQFF.

The chain is built from TRBV14 and TRBJ2-1, with 8 bases identical to TRBD2. Germline CDR1 is SGHDN and CDR2 is FVKESK. The CDR3 has 15 residues. V trimming: 2 bases; J trimming: 3 bases; junction bases outside the gene matches: 3. For the CDR3, the DNA is TGTGCCAGCAGCCAACGCGGGGGGCACTACAATGAGCAGTTCTTC. Its translation is CASSQRGGHYNEQFF.

This clone has just one count. V and J are TRBV18 and TRBJ1-1; D is possibly TRBD1 (5 bases). V lost 3 bases and J lost 4, with 18 bases in between. The CDR3 totals 16 residues. Germline lookup yields CDR1 KGHSH and CDR2 LQKENI. The DNA for the CDR3 is TGTGCCAGCTCACCGATATTGGCGGGGGGAGGCACTGAAGCTTTCTTT. Translation gives CASSPILAGGGTEAFF.